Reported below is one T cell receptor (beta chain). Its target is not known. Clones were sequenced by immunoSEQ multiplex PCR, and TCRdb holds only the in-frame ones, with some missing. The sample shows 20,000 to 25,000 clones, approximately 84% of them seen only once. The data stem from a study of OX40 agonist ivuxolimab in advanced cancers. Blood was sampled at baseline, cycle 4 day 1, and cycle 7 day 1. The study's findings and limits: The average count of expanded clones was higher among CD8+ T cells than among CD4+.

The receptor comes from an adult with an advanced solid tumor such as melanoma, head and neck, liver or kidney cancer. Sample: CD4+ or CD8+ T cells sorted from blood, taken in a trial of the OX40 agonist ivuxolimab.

DNA for the CDR3: TGTGCCAGCAGCCACATCCAAGAGACCCAGTACTTC. Its translation: CASSHIQETQYF. The J gene is TRBJ2-5, the V gene TRBV7-8; no reliable D call. Germline CDR1 reads SGHVS; CDR2 reads FQNEAQ. This CDR3 is built from 12 residues. The V gene lost 5 bases and the J gene lost 1 base, with 5 bases spanning the gap. The full variable domain, in which reference TRBV7-8 and TRBJ2-5 provide the parts outside the CDR3, is GAGVSQSPRYKVAKRGQDVALRCDPISGHVSLFWYQQALGQGPEFLTYFQNEAQLDKSGLPSDRFFAERPEGSVSTLKIQRTQQEDSAVYLCASSHIQETQYFGPGTRLLVL.